What follows are 18 T cell receptor beta chains derived from one specimen sequenced in a study of cytomegalovirus exposure and HLA in healthy donors. PCR used 60 Vbeta primers and 13 Jbeta primers. Sequencing was performed with immunoSEQ multiplex PCR; in TCRdb, only in-frame clones are kept and a portion is missing. The sample has under 250,000 clones; roughly 78% are singletons. The sample was PBMCs. The source of these receptors is a boy aged 5 to 17 in good health and CMV-seronegative.

The chain couples TRBV18 to TRBJ2-1; maybe TRBD2 (5 bases). The germline V gene has CDR1 KGHSH and CDR2 LQKENI. V dropped 3 bases and J dropped 5 bases, with 5 bases sitting between them. CDR3 length: 12 amino acids. CDR3: CASSPRDNEQFF. The CDR3 DNA reads TGTGCCAGCTCACCGAGGGACAATGAGCAGTTCTTC.

The chain joins TRBV9 to TRBJ2-7; D gene ambiguous. Trimming stripped 3 bases from V and 0 bases from J, with 13 bases between. The CDR3 length is 15 residues. The germline CDR1 and CDR2 sequences are SGDLS and YYNGEE. The CDR3 sequence: CASSGGADFSYEQYF. DNA for the CDR3: TGTGCCAGCAGCGGTGGAGCTGATTTCTCCTACGAGCAGTACTTC. The entire variable domain, with the rest obtained from reference TRBV9 and TRBJ2-7, is as follows: DSGVTQTPKHLITATGQRVTLRCSPRSGDLSVYWYQQSLDQGLQFLIQYYNGEERAKGNILERFSAQQFPDLHSELNLSSLELGDSALYFCASSGGADFSYEQYFGPGTRLTVT.

This clone was counted once. The chain employs TRBV18 and TRBJ1-4; 7 nucleotides match TRBD1. Germline V CDR1 and CDR2: KGHSH, LQKENI. This CDR3 region has 14 residues. With 3 bases clipped from V and 10 bases from J, the junction kept 8 bases outside the gene matches. Here the CDR3 DNA reads TGTGCCAGCTCACCGTCCCGGGACAGCCGAAAACTGTTTTTT. It encodes CASSPSRDSRKLFF. Full variable domain (missing parts from reference TRBV18 and TRBJ1-4): NAGVMQNPRHLVRRRGQEARLRCSPMKGHSHVYWYRQLPEEGLKFMVYLQKENIIDESGMPKERFSAEFPKEGPSILRIQQVVRGDSAAYFCASSPSRDSRKLFFGSGTQLSVL.

The rearrangement joins TRBV6-1 to TRBJ2-7; 8 bases match TRBD1. Trimming cost V 5 bases and J 0 bases; bases outside gene matches: 3. Germline CDR1 reads MNHNS; CDR2 reads SASEGT. CDR3 length: 14 amino acids. The CDR3 sequence: CASSQTGDSYEQYF. CDR3 bases: TGTGCCAGCAGTCAGACAGGGGACTCCTACGAGCAGTACTTC.

The V call is TRBV7-3, the J call TRBJ1-5; the D gene is possibly TRBD1 (6 bases). CDR1 and CDR2 (germline): SGHTA, FQGTGA. V lost 5 bases, J lost 4 bases, and 9 bases lay in between. This CDR3 comprises 13 residues. CDR3 nucleotide sequence: TGTGCCAGCAGCCCAACAGGGAATCAGCCCCAGCATTTT. Protein product: CASSPTGNQPQHF.

A few counts support this clone. The rearrangement links TRBV5-6 to TRBJ1-2; no clear D. Germline CDR1 SGHDT, CDR2 YYEEEE. Trimming took off 1 base at V and 1 base at J, with 2 bases between the two ends. The CDR3 is 12 residues long. The CDR3 region is CASSLYNYGYTF. CDR3 bases: TGTGCCAGCAGCTTGTATAACTATGGCTACACCTTC.

V and J are TRBV5-1 and TRBJ1-3; a possible D gene is TRBD1 (6 bases). Germline-derived CDR1 and CDR2 are SGHRS and YFSETQ. V dropped 0 bases and J dropped 0 bases, with 16 bases sitting between them. The CDR3 is made up of 18 amino acids. CDR3 sequence: CASSLAGFRGSSGNTIYF. The CDR3 bases are TGCGCCAGCAGCTTGGCCGGGTTCAGGGGAAGCTCTGGAAACACCATATATTTT.

The chain couples TRBV7-8 to TRBJ1-4, with D unresolved. With 5 bases removed from V and 4 bases from J, the gap between germline ends came to 20 bases. Germline V lookup: CDR1 SGHVS, CDR2 FQNEAQ. There are 17 residues in the CDR3. Here the CDR3 DNA reads TGTGCCAGCAGCCCATCCCGGGATGGGCTCCTTAATGAAAAACTGTTTTTT. Amino acids: CASSPSRDGLLNEKLFF.

This chain connects TRBV6-5 to TRBJ1-1, with no clear D. The V gene's germline CDR1 is MNHEY and CDR2 SVGAGI. The CDR3 is 13 amino acids. The germline V and J ends were trimmed by 6 bases and 6 bases, with 14 bases remaining between them. CDR3 protein: CASSPGSGAEAFF. The CDR3 bases are TGTGCCAGCAGCCCCGGCTCGGGAGCTGAAGCTTTCTTT.

The chain combines TRBV5-1 with TRBJ1-1, with unresolved D. The V end lost 0 bases, the J end lost 2 bases, and 8 bases lay between the germline ends. The CDR3 totals 14 residues. The germline gives CDR1 SGHRS, CDR2 YFSETQ. DNA for the CDR3: TGCGCCAGCAGCTTGGCTTCTGTTAACACTGAAGCTTTCTTT. Translated: CASSLASVNTEAFF.

This clone was seen once. The CDR3 sequence is CASSLDPGGSDGYTF. The CDR3 DNA sequence: TGTGCCAGCAGCTTAGATCCAGGAGGGTCGGATGGCTACACCTTC. The chain has TRBV11-3 and TRBJ1-2; D unclear. Germline loops: CDR1 SGHNT, CDR2 YENEEA. This CDR3 is 15 amino acids long. V shed 0 bases and J shed 6 bases, with 14 bases lying between them.

The rearrangement uses TRBV5-1 and TRBJ2-6; D may be TRBD1 (5 bases). Trimming removed 2 bases at V and 0 bases at J, with 12 bases between. CDR1 is SGHRS and CDR2 is YFSETQ in the germline V gene. This CDR3 region has 17 residues. CDR3 in amino acids: CASSFGHVYSGANVLTF. The DNA for the CDR3 is TGCGCCAGCAGCTTTGGACACGTCTACTCTGGGGCCAACGTCCTGACTTTC.

The V and J genes are TRBV28 and TRBJ1-2, with D unclear. Trimming took 3 bases from V and 0 from J, leaving 8 bases between them. The CDR3 length is 14 residues. Germline V gene sequence: CDR1 MDHEN, CDR2 SYDVKM. The CDR3 region has the DNA TGTGCCAGCAGTTTTCGGGGAGCTAACTATGGCTACACCTTC. Translating it yields CASSFRGANYGYTF.

The rearrangement joins TRBV27 to TRBJ1-2, with a tentative D call TRBD1 (6 bases). V shed 5 bases and J shed 9 bases, with 16 bases lying between them. Germline V lookup: CDR1 MNHEY, CDR2 SMNVEV (reference sequence). The CDR3 spans 13 residues. Written as DNA, the CDR3 is TGTGCCAGCAGTCCTTCGGACAGTTATAGCTACACCTTC. Amino acids: CASSPSDSYSYTF.

The rearrangement uses TRBV5-4 and TRBJ2-7; the match to TRBD2 covers 7 bases. CDR1 SGHNT and CDR2 YYREEE come from the germline V gene (reference sequence). The CDR3 consists of 13 residues. With 5 bases clipped from V and 2 bases from J, the junction kept 4 bases outside the gene matches. The CDR3 DNA reads TGTGCCAGCAGTGGAAGCGGGGCCTACGAGCAGTACTTC. Its translation: CASSGSGAYEQYF.

The genes are TRBV7-9 and TRBJ1-2; 9 positions match TRBD1. The germline V gene has CDR1 SEHNR and CDR2 FQNEAQ (reference sequence). The trim removed 5 bases at V and 8 bases at J, leaving 18 bases unmatched. The CDR3 consists of 17 residues. CDR3 residues: CASSPVPGQGTTMGYTF. DNA of the CDR3: TGTGCCAGCAGCCCCGTGCCGGGACAGGGAACTACTATGGGCTACACCTTC.

This clone was recorded only once. The chain uses TRBV30 and TRBJ1-2; tentatively, D is TRBD1 (5 bases). Germline assignment: CDR1 GTSNPN and CDR2 SVGIG (reference sequence). CDR3 length: 15 residues. Trimming stripped 1 base from V and 8 bases from J, with 20 bases between. CDR3 nucleotide sequence: TGTGCCTGGAGTGCCGGGGGGACGTCGGTCTGGGGCTACACCTTC. This translates into CAWSAGGTSVWGYTF.

The chain has TRBV6-1 and TRBJ1-1; TRBD1 matches 9 bases. The germline V gene has CDR1 MNHNS and CDR2 SASEGT. The junction had 5 bases not matched to a gene; V was cut back by 2 bases and J by 4 bases. There are 15 residues in the CDR3. The CDR3 protein is CASSELRTGATEAFF. For the CDR3, the DNA is TGTGCCAGCAGTGAATTGCGGACAGGGGCCACTGAAGCTTTCTTT.